This T cell receptor (beta chain) was retrieved from a study of cytomegalovirus exposure and HLA in healthy donors. PCR was performed using 60 Vbeta and 13 Jbeta primers. The protocol was immunoSEQ multiplex PCR, while the TCRdb copy is restricted to in-frame clones and leaves out a portion. The sample shows roughly 170,000 clones, about 85% of them seen only once. The sequenced sample consisted of PBMCs. The sequence derives from a woman in her fifties or sixties in good health and CMV-seropositive.

In DNA form, the CDR3 reads TGTGCCAGCAGTCCACAGGTTAGCTCCTACGAGCAGTACTTC. Amino acids: CASSPQVSSYEQYF. V and J are TRBV27 and TRBJ2-7; D is perhaps TRBD1 (5 bases). CDR3 length equals 14 residues. V was pared by 5 bases and J by 0 bases, with 11 bases between. Germline values: CDR1 MNHEY, CDR2 SMNVEV (reference sequence).